This record covers a single T cell receptor beta chain. Its antigen remains unidentified. This entry belongs to a study of CD8 T cells in ankylosing spondylitis. General study results and limits: Disease-linked clones reportedly showed significant enrichment in matched ankylosing spondylitis synovial fluid. Reactive arthritis synovial fluid and blood were previously reported to contain some motif variants. Seemingly distinctive of ankylosing spondylitis blood was a TCR beta motif formed by eight highly homologous variants.

Quantitative barcoded 5'-RACE was used to prepare TCR beta libraries. TCRdb independently ran MiXCR on the 5' RACE reads; one entry per CDR3 protein. This sample carries more than 650,000 distinct CDR3 sequences, roughly 10% of them seen once, and the ten largest clones take around 0.51%. CDR1 and CDR2 (germline): MNHEY, SVGAGI. CDR3 length: 17 amino acids. The trim removed 7 bases at V and 0 bases at J, leaving 7 bases unmatched. The chain couples TRBV6-5 to TRBJ2-1; 12 nucleotides match TRBD2. This sequence was found in a male donor with ankylosing spondylitis. The sample taken for sequencing was blood, either unsorted or a sorted T cell fraction (not recorded which). The CDR3 loop reads CASTLLAGGLSYNEQFF. As DNA, the CDR3 is TGTGCCAGCACCTTACTAGCGGGGGGTCTCTCCTACAATGAGCAGTTCTTC.